This T cell receptor beta chain was documented in a study of Ad26.COV2.S vaccination and SARS-CoV-2 variants (dated by TCRdb to about 2021). Study-wide context: Donors in the vaccine arm were drawn from COV1001, a multicentre, randomized, double-blind, placebo-controlled phase I-IIa trial testing Ad26.COV2.S in healthy adults. Dosing of Ad26.COV2.S was intramuscular, at either 5x10^10 or 1x10^11 viral particles, delivered as one shot or as two shots spaced 56 days apart. TCRbeta repertoire sequencing served as the tool for gauging how specific and how broad the SARS-CoV-2-reactive T cell receptors were following Ad26.COV2.S vaccination. The TCR-sequenced set comprised approximately 32 samples: around 20 Ad26.COV2.S vaccine recipients, 5 placebo recipients and 8 SARS-CoV-2 convalescent individuals. Participants in the trial were split at random into five groups of five each, receiving low-dose or high-dose Ad26.COV2.S once or twice, or else placebo on both occasions. Investigators did not know the trial group allocation while performing experiments and assessing outcomes.

Broader findings and caveats from the paper: It was noted by the authors that total T cell responses may have been underestimated by the TCR breadth and depth analyses. Ad26.COV2.S recipients had higher spike-specific TCR breadth than placebo recipients (P = 0.0014). Comparing responses between vaccine doses or regimens was not something the study was powered to do. Vaccine and placebo recipients had similar non-spike TCR breadth, a finding consistent with the vaccine containing only spike. After vaccination, substantial breadth of spike-specific CD8+ and CD4+ T cell responses was reported.

This sample's treatment or condition label indicates: some 20 received Ad26.COV2.S at low or high dose, single or two shots; about 5 received placebo; per-sample allocation not given. Repertoires of vaccine and placebo recipients were sequenced from samples collected on day 63 after the first injection. Between 29 July and 7 August 2020, Cohort 1b enrolled approximately 26 adults aged 18-55 years at one site in Boston, USA. Ad26.COV2.S consisted of a replication-incompetent adenovirus type 26 vector by which a prefusion-stabilized SARS-CoV-2 spike protein from the original Wuhan strain was expressed. Comments on this clone: It has no known antigen specificity. One base away there is no much larger clone; base qualities are not given.

The CDR3 runs 15 residues from the cysteine to the phenylalanine. Kept here is only the CDR3 DNA, which spans 45 bases and is read in frame from base 1. V lost 0 bases and J lost 3 bases; the stretch between them is 12 bases long. Reading the germline V gene (reference sequence) gives CDR1 GTSNPN and CDR2 SVGIG. The immunoSEQ Assay was used to sequence TCRbeta CDR3 regions. After extraction, genomic DNA underwent amplification by bias-controlled multiplex PCR, followed by high-throughput sequencing. As for how the authors treated the data: Collapsing and filtering of sequences were performed to quantify the absolute abundance of each unique TCRbeta CDR3 region. T cell fraction was estimated by normalization of TCRbeta template counts to usable DNA, with usable DNA being measured through amplification of reference genes present in all nucleated cells. Repertoire TCRs were annotated as SARS-CoV-2-specific when V gene, CDR3 amino acid sequence and J gene were exactly matched to a known reactive TCR set. The reference SARS-CoV-2 TCR set came from MIRA and was filtered for enrichment in COVID-19-positive ImmuneCODE repertoires, removing public or cross-reactive TCRs. Using the MIRA antigens, annotated TCRs were further analysed by specific ORF or by position within an ORF. Depth was the summed frequency of annotated unique rearrangements, while breadth was defined as annotated unique rearrangements over total unique productive rearrangements. TCR breadth was compared between groups using two-sided Wilcoxon rank-sum tests. What TCRdb holds here is the immuneACCESS table cut down to in-frame rearrangements. Part of the clones is not present; checked against another copy, under half of the missing clones reflect an unresolved V gene, and the others are unexplained. Clone size and the V and J calls come from that table; the DNA yielded D and trimming. In this sample the table shows hundreds of thousands of clones, around 89% of which occur a single time. About 1.5% of the sample is held by the ten biggest clonotypes.

The sample was peripheral blood, taken in a trial of Ad26.COV2.S vaccine versus placebo. This chain joins TRBV30 to TRBJ1-5; the D gene is perhaps TRBD1, from 5 matching bases. The clonotype was recovered from a person aged 18-60 years who received the Ad26.COV2.S COVID-19 vaccine or a placebo. This receptor has the CDR3 CAWSVLDRDNQPQHF. At the DNA level, the sequence is TGTGCCTGGAGTGTACTTGACAGAGACAATCAGCCCCAGCATTTT.